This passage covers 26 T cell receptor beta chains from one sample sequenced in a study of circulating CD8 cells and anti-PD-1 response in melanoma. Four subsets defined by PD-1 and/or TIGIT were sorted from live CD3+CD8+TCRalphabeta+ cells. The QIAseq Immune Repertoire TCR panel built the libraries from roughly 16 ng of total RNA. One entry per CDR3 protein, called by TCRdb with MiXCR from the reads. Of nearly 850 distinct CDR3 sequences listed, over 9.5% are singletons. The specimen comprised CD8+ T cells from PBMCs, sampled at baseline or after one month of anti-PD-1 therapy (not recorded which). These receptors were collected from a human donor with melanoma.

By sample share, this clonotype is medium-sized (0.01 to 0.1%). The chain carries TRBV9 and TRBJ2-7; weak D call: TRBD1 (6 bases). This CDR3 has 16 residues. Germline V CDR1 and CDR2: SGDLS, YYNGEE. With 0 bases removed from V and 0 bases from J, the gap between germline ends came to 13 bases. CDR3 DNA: TGTGCCAGCAGCGTAGGACGAGACAGGCCCTCCTACGAGCAGTACTTC. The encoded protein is CASSVGRDRPSYEQYF.

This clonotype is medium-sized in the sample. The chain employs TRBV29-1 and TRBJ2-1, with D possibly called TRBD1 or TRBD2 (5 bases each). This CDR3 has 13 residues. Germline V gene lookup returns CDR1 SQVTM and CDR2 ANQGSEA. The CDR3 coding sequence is TGCACCTCGGCAGGGACCCTGGGGGATGAGCAGTTCTTC. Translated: CTSAGTLGDEQFF.

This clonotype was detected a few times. The CDR3 DNA reads TGTGCCAGCAGCTCCGGGGAGACGGGATCAGCCAAAAACATTCAGTACTTC. It translates to CASSSGETGSAKNIQYF. The chain recombines TRBV5-4 with TRBJ2-4; TRBD2 is a possible D gene (5 bases). There are 17 residues in the CDR3. Germline V lookup: CDR1 SGHNT, CDR2 YYREEE (reference sequence). V lost 3 bases and J 0 bases, leaving 16 bases between the germline ends.

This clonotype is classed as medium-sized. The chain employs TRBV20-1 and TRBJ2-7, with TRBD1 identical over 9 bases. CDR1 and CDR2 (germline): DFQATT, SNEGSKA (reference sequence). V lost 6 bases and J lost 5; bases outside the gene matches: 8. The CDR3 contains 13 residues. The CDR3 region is CSAPGQGVHEQYF. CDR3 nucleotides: TGCAGTGCGCCGGGACAGGGAGTCCACGAGCAGTACTTC.

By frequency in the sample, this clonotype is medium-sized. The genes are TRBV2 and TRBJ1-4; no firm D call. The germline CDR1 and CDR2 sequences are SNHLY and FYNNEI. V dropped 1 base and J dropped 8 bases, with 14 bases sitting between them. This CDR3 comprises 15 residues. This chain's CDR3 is CASSEVGRLGEKLFF. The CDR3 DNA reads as TGTGCCAGCAGTGAAGTCGGGAGGCTGGGGGAAAAACTGTTTTTT.

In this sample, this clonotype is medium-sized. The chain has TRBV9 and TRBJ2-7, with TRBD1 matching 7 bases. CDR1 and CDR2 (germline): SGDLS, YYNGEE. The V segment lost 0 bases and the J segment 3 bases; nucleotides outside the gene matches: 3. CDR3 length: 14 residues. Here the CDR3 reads CASSVAGQFYEQYF. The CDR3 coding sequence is TGTGCCAGCAGCGTAGCGGGACAGTTCTACGAGCAGTACTTC.

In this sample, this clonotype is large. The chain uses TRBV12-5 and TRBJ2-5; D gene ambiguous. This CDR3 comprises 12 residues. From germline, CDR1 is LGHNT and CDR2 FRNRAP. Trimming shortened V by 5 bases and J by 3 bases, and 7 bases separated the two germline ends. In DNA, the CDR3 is TGTGCTAGTGGTCAGACTGAAGAGACCCAGTACTTC. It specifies CASGQTEETQYF.

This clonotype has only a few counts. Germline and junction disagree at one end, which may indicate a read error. This CDR3 is CASSLGQAFNEQYF. The CDR3 DNA is TGCGCCAGCAGCTTAGGTCAGGCTTTTAACGAGCAGTACTTC. The V call is TRBV7-8, the J call TRBJ2-7; D gene ambiguous. There are 14 residues in the CDR3. The V gene's germline CDR1 is SGHVS and CDR2 FQNEAQ.

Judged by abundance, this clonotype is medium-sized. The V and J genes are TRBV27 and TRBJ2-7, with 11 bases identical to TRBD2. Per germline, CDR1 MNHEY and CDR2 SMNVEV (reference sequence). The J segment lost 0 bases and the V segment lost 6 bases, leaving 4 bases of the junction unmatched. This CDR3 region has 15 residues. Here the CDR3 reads CASSVLAGASYEQYF. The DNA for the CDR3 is TGTGCCAGCAGCGTACTAGCGGGGGCCTCCTACGAGCAGTACTTC.

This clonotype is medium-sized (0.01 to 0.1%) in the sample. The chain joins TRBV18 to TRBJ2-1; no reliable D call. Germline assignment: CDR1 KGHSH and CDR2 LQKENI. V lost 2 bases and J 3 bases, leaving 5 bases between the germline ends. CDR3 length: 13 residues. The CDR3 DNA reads TGTGCCAGCTCACCAGCGGACTACAATGAGCAGTTCTTC. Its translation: CASSPADYNEQFF.

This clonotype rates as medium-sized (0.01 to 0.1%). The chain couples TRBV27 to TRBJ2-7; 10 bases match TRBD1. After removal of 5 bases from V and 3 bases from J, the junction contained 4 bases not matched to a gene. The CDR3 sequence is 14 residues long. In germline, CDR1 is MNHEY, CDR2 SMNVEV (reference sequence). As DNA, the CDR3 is TGTGCCAGCAGTGTCCGGGACAGGGGCTACGAGCAGTACTTC. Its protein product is CASSVRDRGYEQYF.

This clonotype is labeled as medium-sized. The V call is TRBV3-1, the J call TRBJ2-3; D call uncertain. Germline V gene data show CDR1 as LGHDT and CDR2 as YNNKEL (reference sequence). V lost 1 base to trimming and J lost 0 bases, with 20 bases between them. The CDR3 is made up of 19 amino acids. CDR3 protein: CASSQVAARQTISTDTQYF. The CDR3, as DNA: TGTGCCAGCAGCCAAGTTGCGGCGCGCCAGACCATCAGCACAGATACGCAGTATTTT.

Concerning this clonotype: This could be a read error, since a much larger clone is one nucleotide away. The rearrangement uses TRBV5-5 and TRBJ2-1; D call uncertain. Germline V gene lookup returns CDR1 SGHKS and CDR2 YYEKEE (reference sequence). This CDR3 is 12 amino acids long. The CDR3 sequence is CASSLANNERFF. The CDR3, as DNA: TGCGCCAGCAGCTTGGCAAACAATGAGCGGTTCTTC.

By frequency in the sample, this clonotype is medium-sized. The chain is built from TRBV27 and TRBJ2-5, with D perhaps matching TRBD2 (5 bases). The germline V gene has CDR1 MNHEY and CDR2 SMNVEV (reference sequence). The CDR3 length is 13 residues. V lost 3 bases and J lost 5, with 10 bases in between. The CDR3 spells CASSLTGLETQYF. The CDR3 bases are TGTGCCAGCAGTTTGACGGGGTTGGAGACCCAGTACTTC.

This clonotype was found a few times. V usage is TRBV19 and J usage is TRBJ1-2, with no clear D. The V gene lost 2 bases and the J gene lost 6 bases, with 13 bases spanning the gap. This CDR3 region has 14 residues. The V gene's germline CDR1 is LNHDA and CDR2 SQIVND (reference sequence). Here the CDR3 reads CASSIRAPRDGYTF. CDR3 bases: TGTGCCAGTAGTATAAGAGCCCCGAGGGATGGCTACACCTTC.

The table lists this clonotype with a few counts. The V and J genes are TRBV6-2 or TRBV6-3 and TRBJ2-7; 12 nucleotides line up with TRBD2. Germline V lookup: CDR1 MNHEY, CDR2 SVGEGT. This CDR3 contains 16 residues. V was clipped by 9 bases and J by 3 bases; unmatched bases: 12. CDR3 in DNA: TGTGCCAGTTCGCAGGATCCGGGACTAGCGGGCTACGAGCAGTACTTC. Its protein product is CASSQDPGLAGYEQYF.

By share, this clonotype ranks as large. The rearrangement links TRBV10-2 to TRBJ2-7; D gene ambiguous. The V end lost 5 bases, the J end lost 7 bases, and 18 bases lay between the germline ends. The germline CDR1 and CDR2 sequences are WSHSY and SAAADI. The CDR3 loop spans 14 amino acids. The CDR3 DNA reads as TGCGCCAGCAGTATCGCAAATGTGGCGTATGAGCAGTACTTC. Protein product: CASSIANVAYEQYF.

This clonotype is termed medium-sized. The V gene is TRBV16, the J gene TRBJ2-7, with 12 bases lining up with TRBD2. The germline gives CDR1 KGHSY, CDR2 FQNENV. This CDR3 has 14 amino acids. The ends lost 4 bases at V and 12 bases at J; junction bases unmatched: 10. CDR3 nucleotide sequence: TGTGCCAGCAGCCTAGGGACTAGCGGGCCCCAATGGTACTTC. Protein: CASSLGTSGPQWYF.

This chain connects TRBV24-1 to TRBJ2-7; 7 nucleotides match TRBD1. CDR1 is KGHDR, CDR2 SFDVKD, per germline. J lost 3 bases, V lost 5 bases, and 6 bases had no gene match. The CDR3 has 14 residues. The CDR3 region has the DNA TGTGCCACCAGTGGAGACAGGGACGACTACGAGCAGTACTTC. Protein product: CATSGDRDDYEQYF.

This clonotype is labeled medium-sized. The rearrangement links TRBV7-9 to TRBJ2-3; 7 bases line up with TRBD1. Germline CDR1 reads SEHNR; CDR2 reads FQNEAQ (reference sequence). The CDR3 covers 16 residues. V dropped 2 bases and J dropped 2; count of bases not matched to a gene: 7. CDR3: CASSLNRDRVTDTQYF. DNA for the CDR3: TGTGCCAGCAGCTTAAACCGGGACAGAGTCACAGATACGCAGTATTTT.

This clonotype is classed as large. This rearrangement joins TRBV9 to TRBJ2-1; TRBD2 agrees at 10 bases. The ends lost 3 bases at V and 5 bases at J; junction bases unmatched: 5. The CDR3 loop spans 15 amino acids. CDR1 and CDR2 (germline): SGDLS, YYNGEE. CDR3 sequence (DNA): TGTGCCAGCAGCGCTAGCGGGGGATTTAACAATGAGCAGTTCTTC. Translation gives CASSASGGFNNEQFF.

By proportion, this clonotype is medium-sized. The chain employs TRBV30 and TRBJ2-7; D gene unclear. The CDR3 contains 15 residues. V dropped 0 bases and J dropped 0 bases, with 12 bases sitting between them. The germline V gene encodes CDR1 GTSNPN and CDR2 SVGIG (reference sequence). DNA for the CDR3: TGTGCCTGGAGTGTACTGGCAAGCTTCTCCTACGAGCAGTACTTC. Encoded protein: CAWSVLASFSYEQYF. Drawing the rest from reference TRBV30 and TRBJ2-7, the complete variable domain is SQTIHQWPATLVQPVGSPLSLECTVEGTSNPNLYWYRQAAGRGLQLLFYSVGIGQISSEVPQNLSASRPQDRQFILSSKKLLLSDSGFYLCAWSVLASFSYEQYFGPGTRLTVT.

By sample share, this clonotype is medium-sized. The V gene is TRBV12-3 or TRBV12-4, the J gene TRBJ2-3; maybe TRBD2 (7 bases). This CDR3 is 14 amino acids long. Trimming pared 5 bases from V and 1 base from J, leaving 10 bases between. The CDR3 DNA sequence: TGTGCCAGCAGTGGGGGGGCTCGCACAGATACGCAGTATTTT. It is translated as CASSGGARTDTQYF.

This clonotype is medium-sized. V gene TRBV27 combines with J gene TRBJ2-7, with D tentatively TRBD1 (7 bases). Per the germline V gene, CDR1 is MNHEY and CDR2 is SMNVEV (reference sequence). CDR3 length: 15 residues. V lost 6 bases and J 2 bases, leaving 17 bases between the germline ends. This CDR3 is CASSPGGTYTYEQYF. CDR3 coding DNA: TGTGCCAGCAGCCCAGGGGGGACTTATACCTACGAGCAGTACTTC.

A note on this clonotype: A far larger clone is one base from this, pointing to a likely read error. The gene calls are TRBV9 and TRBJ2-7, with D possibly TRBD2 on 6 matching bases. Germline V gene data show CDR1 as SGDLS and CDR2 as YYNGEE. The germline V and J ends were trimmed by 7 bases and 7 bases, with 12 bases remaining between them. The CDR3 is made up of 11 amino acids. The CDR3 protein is CASGGMKEQYF. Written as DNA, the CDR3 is TGTGCCAGCGGGGGGATGAAGGAGCAGTACTTC.

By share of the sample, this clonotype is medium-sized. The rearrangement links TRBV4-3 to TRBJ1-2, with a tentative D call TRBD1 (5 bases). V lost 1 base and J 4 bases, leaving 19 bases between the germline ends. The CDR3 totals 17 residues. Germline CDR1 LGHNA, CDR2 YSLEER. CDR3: CASSQGQGGGDVYGYTF. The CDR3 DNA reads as TGCGCCAGCAGCCAAGGCCAGGGTGGGGGGGACGTCTATGGCTACACCTTC.